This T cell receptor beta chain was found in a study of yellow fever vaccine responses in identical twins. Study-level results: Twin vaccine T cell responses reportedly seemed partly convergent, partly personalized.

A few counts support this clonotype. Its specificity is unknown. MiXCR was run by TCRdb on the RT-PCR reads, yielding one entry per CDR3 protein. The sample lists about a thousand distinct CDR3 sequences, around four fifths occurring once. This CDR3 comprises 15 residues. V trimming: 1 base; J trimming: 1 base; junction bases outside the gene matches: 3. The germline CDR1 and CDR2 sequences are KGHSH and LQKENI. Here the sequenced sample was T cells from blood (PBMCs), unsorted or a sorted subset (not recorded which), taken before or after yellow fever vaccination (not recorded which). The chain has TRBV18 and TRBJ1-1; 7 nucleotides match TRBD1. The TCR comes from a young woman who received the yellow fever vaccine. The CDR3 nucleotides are TGTGCCAGCTCACCACAGGGGGCGCCGAACACTGAAGCTTTCTTT. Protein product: CASSPQGAPNTEAFF.